The 23 T cell receptor beta chains presented below share a single source sample, sequenced in a study of graft-versus-host responses after intestinal transplantation. The antigens of these receptors remain unknown. Profiling relied on immunoSEQ multiplex PCR, and the TCRdb table lists in-frame clones only, not all of them. The data contain over 40,000 clones, about 81% of them singletons. Source: unstimulated CD4+ T cells sorted from spleen or lymph node cells, taken before transplant. The origin of the receptors is a human donor who was the organ donor for an intestinal transplant.

The sample holds one count of this clone. This chain uses TRBV5-4 with TRBJ1-2; TRBD1 might be the D (5 bases). The CDR3 is made up of 17 amino acids. Germline values: CDR1 SGHNT, CDR2 YYREEE (reference sequence). Trimming took off 5 bases at V and 4 bases at J, with 24 bases between the two ends. The CDR3 is CASSHQPIGALRYGYTF. The DNA of the CDR3 is TGTGCCAGCAGTCACCAGCCTATCGGGGCCCTACGCTATGGCTACACCTTC.

The gene calls are TRBV9 and TRBJ2-3; 9 bases map to TRBD2. CDR1 is SGDLS, CDR2 YYNGEE, per germline. V lost 2 bases, J lost 5 bases, and 6 bases stayed unmatched. The CDR3 length is 15 residues. Here the CDR3 reads CASSVRGGPQDTQYF. The CDR3 region has the DNA TGTGCCAGCAGCGTGCGGGGGGGCCCCCAAGATACGCAGTATTTT. The entire variable domain, with the rest obtained from reference TRBV9 and TRBJ2-3, is as follows: DSGVTQTPKHLITATGQRVTLRCSPRSGDLSVYWYQQSLDQGLQFLIQYYNGEERAKGNILERFSAQQFPDLHSELNLSSLELGDSALYFCASSVRGGPQDTQYFGPGTRLTVL.

The rearrangement links TRBV10-3 to TRBJ1-1, with TRBD1 identical over 10 bases. The CDR3 runs 15 residues. Per the germline V gene, CDR1 is ENHRY and CDR2 is SYGVKD. With 2 bases clipped from V and 1 base from J, the junction kept 1 base outside the gene matches. CDR3 DNA sequence: TGTGCCATCAGTGAGAGGGACAGGGGGAACACTGAAGCTTTCTTT. This codes for CAISERDRGNTEAFF.

This chain joins TRBV10-3 and TRBJ1-2; no firm D call. The V end was cut by 2 bases, the J end by 5 bases, with 9 bases between. This CDR3 spans 13 amino acids. Germline V gene sequence: CDR1 ENHRY, CDR2 SYGVKD. Here the CDR3 reads CAISERADYGYTF. The CDR3 bases are TGTGCCATCAGTGAGCGGGCGGATTATGGCTACACCTTC.

The V gene is TRBV5-4, the J gene TRBJ1-2; 7 nucleotides agree with TRBD1. With V trimmed by 4 bases and J by 0 bases, 9 bases remained unmatched. The CDR3 extends over 16 amino acids. Germline CDR1 is SGHNT and CDR2 is YYREEE (reference sequence). CDR3 bases: TGTGCCAGCAGCCGGAAGAACAGGGGTGCTAACTATGGCTACACCTTC. Residues: CASSRKNRGANYGYTF.

J is TRBJ2-1 and V is TRBV7-2; 12 nucleotides match TRBD2. V lost 2 bases and J lost 7; bases outside the gene matches: 3. This CDR3 comprises 15 residues. Per germline, CDR1 SGHTA and CDR2 FQGNSA. CDR3 bases: TGTGCCAGCAGCTTATGGACTAGCGGGGTGAATGAGCAGTTCTTC. Translating it yields CASSLWTSGVNEQFF.

The V gene is TRBV6-1, the J gene TRBJ1-1, with 11 positions matching TRBD1. CDR3 length: 17 amino acids. J was trimmed by 0 bases and V by 5 bases; bases with no gene match: 8. Germline lookup yields CDR1 MNHNS and CDR2 SASEGT. The CDR3 nucleotides are TGTGCCAGCAGTAAAGGGACAGGGGGGGCCATGAACACTGAAGCTTTCTTT. Protein sequence: CASSKGTGGAMNTEAFF.

This chain links TRBV5-1 with TRBJ2-4; D ambiguous. Trimming pared 6 bases from V and 8 bases from J, leaving 24 bases between. From germline, CDR1 is SGHRS and CDR2 YFSETQ. CDR3 length: 16 amino acids. The CDR3 sequence: CASIPELRFLVDIQYF. In DNA form, the CDR3 reads TGCGCCAGCATCCCAGAGCTCCGCTTCTTGGTCGACATTCAGTACTTC.

There are a few counts of this clone. The chain joins TRBV7-2 to TRBJ1-2; maybe TRBD1 (5 bases). V lost 6 bases and J 6 bases, leaving 20 bases between the germline ends. Germline CDR1 is SGHTA and CDR2 is FQGNSA. The CDR3 sequence is 15 residues long. The CDR3 protein is CASRGRGVLRNGYTF. The CDR3 DNA follows: TGTGCCAGCAGGGGCCGGGGGGTCCTTAGGAATGGCTACACCTTC. The full variable domain, with the rest looked up from reference TRBV7-2 and TRBJ1-2, is GAGVSQSPSNKVTEKGKDVELRCDPISGHTALYWYRQSLGQGLEFLIYFQGNSAPDKSGLPSDRFSAERTGGSVSTLTIQRTQQEDSAVYLCASRGRGVLRNGYTFGSGTRLTVV.

This sequence joins TRBV7-8 and TRBJ2-3, with TRBD2 matching over 8 bases. Germline loops: CDR1 SGHVS, CDR2 FQNEAQ. Trimming removed 1 base from V and 4 bases from J; junction bases left unmatched: 10. The CDR3 runs to 17 residues. The CDR3 sequence is CASSLVVVFGGADTQYF. CDR3 bases: TGTGCCAGCAGCTTAGTCGTTGTTTTCGGGGGGGCAGATACGCAGTATTTT.

The chain combines TRBV30 with TRBJ2-3, with D uncertain. The CDR3 has 13 amino acids. Trimming left V 4 bases short and J 2 bases short, with 10 bases between. Germline values: CDR1 GTSNPN, CDR2 SVGIG (reference sequence). The CDR3 spells CAWKSRNTDTQYF. The DNA for the CDR3 is TGTGCCTGGAAATCCCGGAACACAGATACGCAGTATTTT.

V gene TRBV5-4 combines with J gene TRBJ2-3, with TRBD2 identical over 8 bases. V was clipped by 0 bases and J by 3 bases; unmatched bases: 6. This CDR3 is 16 amino acids long. Germline V gene data show CDR1 as SGHNT and CDR2 as YYREEE (reference sequence). The CDR3 DNA reads TGTGCCAGCAGCTTGGAGTTAGCGGGGAGAACAGATACGCAGTATTTT. This translates into CASSLELAGRTDTQYF.

This clone appeared a single time. The genes are TRBV7-2 and TRBJ2-7; D call uncertain. V lost 5 bases to trimming and J lost 4 bases, with 12 bases between them. The germline CDR1 and CDR2 sequences are SGHTA and FQGNSA. The CDR3 loop spans 13 amino acids. The chain's CDR3 is CASSPKGGYEQYF. Here the CDR3 DNA reads TGTGCCAGCAGCCCTAAGGGCGGATACGAGCAGTACTTC.

The genes are TRBV7-2 and TRBJ1-3; D is unresolved. CDR3 length equals 13 residues. V was cut by 4 bases and J by 8 bases, with 12 bases left in between. Germline V gene sequence: CDR1 SGHTA, CDR2 FQGNSA. The CDR3 is CASSSRDGDTIYF. The CDR3 DNA follows: TGTGCCAGCAGCTCCAGAGATGGTGACACCATATATTTT. Together with reference TRBV7-2 and TRBJ1-3, the CDR3 gives the full variable domain: GAGVSQSPSNKVTEKGKDVELRCDPISGHTALYWYRQSLGQGLEFLIYFQGNSAPDKSGLPSDRFSAERTGGSVSTLTIQRTQQEDSAVYLCASSSRDGDTIYFGEGSWLTVV.

CDR3 sequence: CASSQEPRLSEQYF. The CDR3 DNA follows: TGCGCCAGCAGCCAAGAACCCCGACTATCCGAGCAGTACTTC. The chain links TRBV4-3 to TRBJ2-7; D is perhaps TRBD2 (5 bases). The germline V and J ends were trimmed by 0 bases and 6 bases, with 12 bases remaining between them. Germline CDR1 reads LGHNA; CDR2 reads YSLEER. CDR3 length equals 14 residues.

This chain joins TRBV11-3 and TRBJ2-3; D gene unclear. Between the trimmed V and J ends, which lost 0 bases and 2 bases, there was a span of 9 bases. CDR3 length: 15 amino acids. Per the germline V gene, CDR1 is SGHNT and CDR2 is YENEEA. The CDR3 reads CASSLESRATDTQYF. Written as DNA, the CDR3 is TGTGCCAGCAGCTTAGAAAGTAGAGCCACAGATACGCAGTATTTT.

The chain carries TRBV7-2 and TRBJ1-4, with TRBD1 matching over 8 bases. Germline CDR1 and CDR2: SGHTA and FQGNSA. The CDR3 totals 15 residues. The junction had 3 bases not matched to a gene; V was cut back by 0 bases and J by 6 bases. CDR3 residues: CASSLADRVYEKLFF. DNA of the CDR3: TGTGCCAGCAGCTTAGCGGACAGGGTTTATGAAAAACTGTTTTTT.

The chain employs TRBV6-6 and TRBJ2-4, with 9 bases that match TRBD2. Trimming cost V 5 bases and J 8 bases; bases outside gene matches: 7. Germline V gene lookup returns CDR1 MNHNY and CDR2 SVGAGI (reference sequence). The CDR3 runs to 14 residues. CDR3 bases: TGTGCCAGCAGTCCAGGACTAGCGTTTGACATTCAGTACTTC. This codes for CASSPGLAFDIQYF.

The V call is TRBV30, the J call TRBJ2-1; D may be TRBD2 (6 bases). The CDR3 length is 12 residues. The germline V gene has CDR1 GTSNPN and CDR2 SVGIG (reference sequence). The V gene lost 5 bases and the J gene lost 5 bases, with 10 bases spanning the gap. In DNA form, the CDR3 reads TGTGCCTGGGCGCGGGGAAACAATGAGCAGTTCTTC. Its translation is CAWARGNNEQFF.

The chain recombines TRBV6-5 with TRBJ2-3; D possibly corresponds to TRBD2 (5 bases). The CDR3 is 14 residues long. CDR1 is MNHEY and CDR2 is SVGAGI in the germline V gene. V lost 0 bases, J lost 2 bases, and 6 bases lay in between. CDR3 DNA: TGTGCCAGCAGTTACTCCCTAGCCACAGATACGCAGTATTTT. Translation gives CASSYSLATDTQYF.

The V call is TRBV11-3, the J call TRBJ2-3; 8 bases are a match to TRBD1. Germline CDR1 SGHNT, CDR2 YENEEA. The V segment lost 3 bases and the J segment 1 base; nucleotides outside the gene matches: 0. CDR3 length: 14 residues. Here the CDR3 reads CASSLGQGTDTQYF. CDR3 coding DNA: TGTGCCAGCAGCTTGGGACAGGGCACAGATACGCAGTATTTT.

The genes are TRBV19 and TRBJ2-4, with 13 bases fitting TRBD2. Per the germline V gene, CDR1 is LNHDA and CDR2 is SQIVND (reference sequence). CDR3 length: 13 amino acids. J lost 7 bases, V lost 10 bases, and 4 bases had no gene match. DNA of the CDR3: TGTGCCACAAGGACTAGCGGGAGCAACATTCAGTACTTC. Translating it yields CATRTSGSNIQYF.

The J gene is TRBJ2-7, the V gene TRBV29-1; D not resolved. The length of the CDR3 is 12 residues. Germline CDR1 reads SQVTM; CDR2 reads ANQGSEA. V gave up 6 bases and J gave up 4 bases, with 13 bases separating them. CDR3 sequence: CSVRGLGYEQYF. The CDR3 DNA sequence: TGCAGCGTGAGAGGCTTGGGGTACGAGCAGTACTTC.